This TCR beta chain was found in a study of T cells in Graves' hyperthyroidism and ophthalmopathy. Many counts were recorded for this clonotype. The TCR beta CDR3 regions underwent amplification using RNA transcripts as the source. When the TCR CDR3 underwent first-round RT-PCR, the HTBI primer set was used. Each CDR3 protein is one row after TCRdb ran MiXCR on the multiplex PCR reads. The table lists roughly 510,000 distinct CDR3 sequences, less than 25% of them singletons, with about 26% in the top ten. PBMCs were obtained from approximately 10 ml fresh peripheral blood. CDR1 SGHTA and CDR2 FQGNSA come from the germline V gene. J gave up 3 bases and V 4 bases, and 8 bases lay outside the gene matches. This CDR3 is 15 amino acids long.

The source is a man aged 18 to 35 with Graves' hyperthyroidism. The chain links TRBV7-2 to TRBJ2-7, with 8 bases matching TRBD2. Sequences were obtained from blood. In DNA, the CDR3 is TGTGCCAGCAGCTCGGGGGGGGACCTCCACTACGAGCAGTACTTC. Residues: CASSSGGDLHYEQYF.